These T cell receptor beta chains were read from a single sample in a study of Ad26.COV2.S vaccination and SARS-CoV-2 variants. The protocol was immunoSEQ multiplex PCR, while the TCRdb copy is restricted to in-frame clones and leaves out a portion. The sample shows hundreds of thousands of clones, 89% of them seen only once. The sample in question was peripheral blood, obtained in a trial of Ad26.COV2.S vaccine versus placebo. The receptors come from a person aged 18 to 59 who received the Ad26.COV2.S COVID-19 vaccine or a placebo. Both conserved end residues are part of each CDR3. The order of the fields is clone size, D gene, J gene, V gene, CDR3 DNA, CDR3 protein. The D gene is left open where the match is weak. Not every row has a clone size; where given, it reads once, few, many or a size class.

- - TRBJ2-5 TRBV30 TGTGCCTGGAGTGTTGGGGGGTATGAGACCCAGTACTTC CAWSVGGYETQYF
- - TRBJ2-7 TRBV10-3 TGTGCCATCAGTAGGGGCAGCTCCTACGAGCAGTACTTC CAISRGSSYEQYF
- - TRBJ2-7 TRBV18 TGTGCCAGCTCACCTGGTAGCTCCTACGAGCAGTACTTC CASSPGSSYEQYF
- - TRBJ1-5 TRBV4-3 TGCGCCAGCAGCCCTGACCGGGACGGTGATCAGCCCCAGCATTTT CASSPDRDGDQPQHF
- TRBD2 TRBJ2-2 TRBV5-1 TGCGCCAGCAGCTTGGATGCGGGAGACGTCACCGGGGAGCTGTTTTTT CASSLDAGDVTGELFF
- TRBD1 TRBJ2-3 TRBV5-1 TGCGCCAGCAGCTTGGACCCTTTCACAGGGACAGGGGGCACAGATACGCAGTATTTT CASSLDPFTGTGGTDTQYF
- - TRBJ2-3 TRBV3-1/TRBV3-2 TGTGCCAGTGGAGGGAGCACAGATACGCAGTATTTT CASGGSTDTQYF
- - TRBJ2-1 TRBV19 TGTGCCAGTAGTCCCGAGGGGTGGAATAATGAGCAGTTCTTC CASSPEGWNNEQFF
- - TRBJ2-5 TRBV30 TGTGCCTGGAGTGTAGTGGGCTTTCAAGAGACCCAGTACTTC CAWSVVGFQETQYF
- - TRBJ2-7 TRBV3-1/TRBV3-2 TGTGCCAGCAGCCACCACTCTACCAGGGGCCCTACGGGGGAGCAGTACTTC CASSHHSTRGPTGEQYF
once - TRBJ2-1 TRBV14 TGTGCCAGCAGCCAAGACAGGGTACGAGTCAATGAGCAGTTCTTC CASSQDRVRVNEQFF
once TRBD1 TRBJ1-2 TRBV11-2 TGTGCCAGCAGCTTAGGGACAGGGGGCTATGGCTACACCTTC CASSLGTGGYGYTF
- - TRBJ1-1 TRBV19 TGTGCCAGTAGTATAAGCAGGGACACTGAAGCTTTCTTT CASSISRDTEAFF
- TRBD2 TRBJ2-1 TRBV20-1 TGCAGTGCTAGTAGACTAGCGATTGACAATGAGCAGTTCTTC CSASRLAIDNEQFF
- - TRBJ2-5 TRBV7-8 TGTGCCAGCAGCCTCCGGGACCCACGGGAGACCCAGTACTTC CASSLRDPRETQYF
once - TRBJ2-1 TRBV7-8 TGTGCCAGCAGTTCCAGGGGTAGTGGTTACAATGAGCAGTTCTTC CASSSRGSGYNEQFF
- - TRBJ1-5 TRBV30 TGTGCCTGGACCCACGGGGTTAATGGGAATCAGCCCCAGCATTTT CAWTHGVNGNQPQHF
- TRBD2 TRBJ2-3 TRBV7-9 TGTGCCAGCAGCACAAGGAGCGGGACGGGCACAGATACGCAGTATTTT CASSTRSGTGTDTQYF
- - TRBJ2-3 TRBV18 TGTGCCAGCGTCGGGGGCCAGGGAGATACGCAGTATTTT CASVGGQGDTQYF
- TRBD1 TRBJ1-3 TRBV7-2 TGTGCCAGCAGCACCCAGGGGGGGGTACGGGGAAACACCATATATTTT CASSTQGGVRGNTIYF
- - TRBJ1-2 TRBV30 TGTGCCTGGAGCCACGTCACAGGTTCCTATGGCTACACCTTC CAWSHVTGSYGYTF
- - TRBJ2-1 TRBV6-6 TGTGCCAGCGGGAAATACAGGGACTATGAGCAGTTCTTC CASGKYRDYEQFF
- - TRBJ1-1 TRBV15 TGTGCCACCAGCAGAGACCGAAATCGGGGTGGCACTGAAGCTTTCTTT CATSRDRNRGGTEAFF
once TRBD1 TRBJ2-1 TRBV9 TGTGCCAGCAGCGAGGGGGCAGGGAGCTACAATGAGCAGTTCTTC CASSEGAGSYNEQFF
few TRBD1 TRBJ1-1 TRBV10-3 TGTGCCACCCGGGACGAGACAGGGGGCCCCTACCCAGCAGCTTTCTTT CATRDETGGPYPAAFF
- - TRBJ1-5 TRBV20-1 TGCAGTGCTACATACAATCAGCCCCAGCATTTT CSATYNQPQHF
- TRBD2 TRBJ2-3 TRBV7-2 TGTGCCAGCAGCTCCCGACTAGCGGGGGGAGATACGCAGTATTTT CASSSRLAGGDTQYF
- - TRBJ1-5 TRBV15 TGTGCCACCAGCAGCGCTCAGGCAGGGTCGGGGCAGCCCCAGCATTTT CATSSAQAGSGQPQHF
- - TRBJ1-4 TRBV10-2 TGCGCCAGCAGTGACGGAGGCATCCTGTTTTTT CASSDGGILFF
- - TRBJ1-5 TRBV6-2/TRBV6-3 TGTGCCAGCAGTTATAGGGCAGGGAGTAGCAATCAGCCCCAGCATTTT CASSYRAGSSNQPQHF
- - TRBJ2-7 TRBV6-5 TGTGCCAGCAGAACCTCTTTTCCCCTTTCCTACGAGCAGTACTTC CASRTSFPLSYEQYF
- - TRBJ1-6 TRBV12-5 TGTGCTAGTGCCGCACAGGTCCCAAATTCACCCCTCCACTTT CASAAQVPNSPLHF
- - TRBJ2-1 TRBV5-1 TGCGCCAGCAGCTTGGTGGGGACGGAGCAGTTCTTC CASSLVGTEQFF
- TRBD2 TRBJ2-4 TRBV10-3 TGTGCCATCAGTGTACCGGGGGGAAACATTCAGTACTTC CAISVPGGNIQYF
once - TRBJ1-6 TRBV2 TGTGCCAGCAGTGAAGTTATGCGAGGTTCACCCCTCCACTTT CASSEVMRGSPLHF
- TRBD1 TRBJ2-2 TRBV7-2 TGTGCCAGCAGCCGGGACAGCGGAACCGGGGAGCTGTTTTTT CASSRDSGTGELFF
- - TRBJ1-2 TRBV7-9 TGTGCCAGCAGCCTTTACTATGGCTACACCTTC CASSLYYGYTF
- - TRBJ2-2 TRBV25-1 TGTGCCAGCAGTGCGGACAGGAGGGACACCGGGGAGCTGTTTTTT CASSADRRDTGELFF
- - TRBJ2-3 TRBV1 TGCACCAGCAGCCAAGATAGCAACCCGAGCACAGATACGCAGTATTTT CTSSQDSNPSTDTQYF
- - TRBJ2-5 TRBV7-8 TGTGCCAGCAGCTTGGAGCTAGAGAGGGCCCAGTACTTC CASSLELERAQYF
- - TRBJ1-1 TRBV10-3 TGTGCCATCAGGGAGGGAGAGGCTTTGGGCACTGAAGCTTTCTTT CAIREGEALGTEAFF
- - TRBJ1-4 TRBV3-1/TRBV3-2 TGTGCCAGCAGCCAAGAGTTCGGGGATTCCCAACAAGATTATGGCGAAAAACTGTTTTTT CASSQEFGDSQQDYGEKLFF
- TRBD1 TRBJ2-7 TRBV20-1 TGCAGTGCTAGTCCCAGAGACAGGGAAACCTACGAGCAGTACTTC CSASPRDRETYEQYF
- TRBD2 TRBJ2-1 TRBV9 TGTGCCAGCAGCGACCTAGCGGGACCCTACAATGAGCAGTTCTTC CASSDLAGPYNEQFF
- - TRBJ2-3 TRBV4-2 TGTGCCAGCAGCCAAGATCTATGGGGGGGCACAGATACGCAGTATTTT CASSQDLWGGTDTQYF
- - TRBJ2-7 TRBV5-1 TGCGCCAGCAGCTTGGGCGGGACGACCTCCTACGAGCAGTACTTC CASSLGGTTSYEQYF
- TRBD2 TRBJ2-5 TRBV19 TGTGCCAGTAGCAGGGGGACTAGCGGGGGCCCGTACCAAGAGACCCAGTACTTC CASSRGTSGGPYQETQYF
- - TRBJ1-2 TRBV5-1 TGCGCCAGCAGCTTGGGTTGGAACTATGGCTACACCTTC CASSLGWNYGYTF
- - TRBJ1-1 TRBV3-1/TRBV3-2 TGTGCCAGCAGCCAAGCGGGGGGAAACACTGAAGCTTTCTTT CASSQAGGNTEAFF
- - TRBJ1-5 TRBV6-5 TGTGCCAGCATGGGGGGATGGGGGTACCCCCAGCATTTT CASMGGWGYPQHF
once TRBD1 TRBJ2-3 TRBV11-2 TGTGCCAGCAGCTTAGAGGGGGACAGAGATACGCAGTATTTT CASSLEGDRDTQYF
once - TRBJ2-4 TRBV2 TGTGCCAGCAGCACTGGGTTCGCCGTAAACATTCAGTACTTC CASSTGFAVNIQYF
few - TRBJ2-7 TRBV19 TGTGCCAGTAGTATTAGGGGCTACGAGCAGTACTTC CASSIRGYEQYF
- - TRBJ1-2 TRBV7-9 TGTGCCAGCAGCCTAACAGGGTACGGCTACACCTTC CASSLTGYGYTF
- TRBD2 TRBJ2-5 TRBV3-1/TRBV3-2 TGTGCCAGCAGCCAGGCATCGGGGGGGCCCGTGACCCAGTACTTC CASSQASGGPVTQYF
- - TRBJ2-6 TRBV24-1 TGTGCCACCAGTGGGTTCGCCGACTCTGGGGCCAACGTCCTGACTTTC CATSGFADSGANVLTF
- - TRBJ2-5 TRBV24-1 TGTGCCACCAGTGAGGCCTCGGGGGGCGCAGAGACCCAGTACTTC CATSEASGGAETQYF